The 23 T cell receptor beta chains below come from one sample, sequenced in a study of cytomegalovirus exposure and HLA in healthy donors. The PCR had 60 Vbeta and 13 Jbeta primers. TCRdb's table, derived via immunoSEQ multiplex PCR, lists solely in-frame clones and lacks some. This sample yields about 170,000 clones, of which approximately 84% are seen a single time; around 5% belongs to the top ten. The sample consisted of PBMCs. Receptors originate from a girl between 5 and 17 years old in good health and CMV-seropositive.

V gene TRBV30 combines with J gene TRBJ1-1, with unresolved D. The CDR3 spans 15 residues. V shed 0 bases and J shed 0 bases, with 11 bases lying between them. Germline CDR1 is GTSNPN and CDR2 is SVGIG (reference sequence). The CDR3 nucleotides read TGTGCCTGGAGTGTTAAAGGAGGTGTGAACACTGAAGCTTTCTTT. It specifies CAWSVKGGVNTEAFF.

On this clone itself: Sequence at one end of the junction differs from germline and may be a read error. CDR3 in DNA: TGTGCTAGCAGCTGCAGGGTACCCCAGCATTTT. Amino acid sequence: CASSCRVPQHF. The genes are TRBV7-7 and TRBJ1-5, with D perhaps TRBD1 (5 bases). The CDR3 is 11 amino acids. The germline CDR1 and CDR2 sequences are SSHAT and FNYEAQ (reference sequence).

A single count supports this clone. The CDR3 nucleotides are TGCGCCAGCAGCCAAGACCCAAAGGGGAATCAGCCCCAGCATTTT. This sequence encodes CASSQDPKGNQPQHF. The chain joins TRBV4-1 to TRBJ1-5; weak D call: TRBD1 (5 bases). Germline values: CDR1 MGHRA, CDR2 YSYEKL. The length of the CDR3 is 15 residues. V was cut by 0 bases and J by 4 bases, with 10 bases left in between.

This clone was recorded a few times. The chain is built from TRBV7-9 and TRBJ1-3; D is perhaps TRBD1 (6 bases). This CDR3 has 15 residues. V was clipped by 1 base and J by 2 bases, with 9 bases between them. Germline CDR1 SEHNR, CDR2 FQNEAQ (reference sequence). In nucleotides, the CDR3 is TGTGCCAGCAGCTTAGTAAACAGGGCTGGAAACACCATATATTTT. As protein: CASSLVNRAGNTIYF. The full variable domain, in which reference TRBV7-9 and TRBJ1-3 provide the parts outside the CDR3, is DTGVSQNPRHKITKRGQNVTFRCDPISEHNRLYWYRQTLGQGPEFLTYFQNEAQLEKSRLLSDRFSAERPKGSFSTLEIQRTEQGDSAMYLCASSLVNRAGNTIYFGEGSWLTVV.

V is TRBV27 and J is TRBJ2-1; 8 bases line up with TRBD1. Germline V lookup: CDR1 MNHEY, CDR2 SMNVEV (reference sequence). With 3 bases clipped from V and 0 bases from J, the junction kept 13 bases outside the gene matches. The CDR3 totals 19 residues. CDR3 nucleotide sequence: TGTGCCAGCAGTTTTGTCCCGGAAAGACAGGGGAGCTCCTACAATGAGCAGTTCTTC. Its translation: CASSFVPERQGSSYNEQFF.

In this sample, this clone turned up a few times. The CDR3 loop reads CASSIGGGETQYF. The CDR3 nucleotides read TGCGCCAGCAGCATCGGGGGTGGGGAGACCCAGTACTTC. V and J are TRBV5-1 and TRBJ2-5, with D possibly matching TRBD2 (6 bases). Germline loops: CDR1 SGHRS, CDR2 YFSETQ. CDR3 length equals 13 residues. Trimming removed 4 bases from V and 5 bases from J, with 12 bases in between.

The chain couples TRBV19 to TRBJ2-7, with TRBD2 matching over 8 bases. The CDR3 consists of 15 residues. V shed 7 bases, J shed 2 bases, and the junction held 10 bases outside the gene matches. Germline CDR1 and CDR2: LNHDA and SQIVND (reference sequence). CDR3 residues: CASTPGSGVPYEQYF. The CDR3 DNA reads TGTGCCAGTACCCCGGGTAGCGGGGTCCCCTACGAGCAGTACTTC.

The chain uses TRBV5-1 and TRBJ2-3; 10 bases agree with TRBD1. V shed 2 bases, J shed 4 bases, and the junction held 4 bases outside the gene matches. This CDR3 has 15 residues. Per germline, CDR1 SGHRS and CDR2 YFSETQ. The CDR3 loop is CASSFPGQGSDTQYF. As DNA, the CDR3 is TGCGCCAGCAGCTTCCCGGGACAGGGGTCAGATACGCAGTATTTT.

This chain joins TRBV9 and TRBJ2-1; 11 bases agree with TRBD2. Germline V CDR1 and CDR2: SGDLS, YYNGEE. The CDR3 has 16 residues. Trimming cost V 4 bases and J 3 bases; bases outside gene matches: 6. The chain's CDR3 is CASSPPSGGNYNEQFF. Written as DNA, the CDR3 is TGTGCCAGCAGCCCCCCTAGCGGGGGGAACTACAATGAGCAGTTCTTC.

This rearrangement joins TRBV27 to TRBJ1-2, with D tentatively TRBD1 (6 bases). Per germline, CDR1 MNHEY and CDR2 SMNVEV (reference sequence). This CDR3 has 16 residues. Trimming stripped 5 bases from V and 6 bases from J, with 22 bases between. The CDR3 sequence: CASSQRDVGALNGYTF. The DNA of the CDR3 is TGTGCCAGCAGTCAAAGGGATGTGGGGGCGCTCAATGGCTACACCTTC.

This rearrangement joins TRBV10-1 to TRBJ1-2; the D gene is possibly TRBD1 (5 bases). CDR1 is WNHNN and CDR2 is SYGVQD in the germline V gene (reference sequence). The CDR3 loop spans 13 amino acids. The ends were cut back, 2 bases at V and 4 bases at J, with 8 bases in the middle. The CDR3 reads CASSEARAYGYTF. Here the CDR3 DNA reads TGCGCCAGCAGTGAGGCCAGGGCCTATGGCTACACCTTC.

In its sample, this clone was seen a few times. The CDR3 bases are TGTGCCAGCAGCTTCCCCACTATGGACAATGAGCAGTTCTTC. Its translation: CASSFPTMDNEQFF. The genes are TRBV5-8 and TRBJ2-1; D uncertain. This CDR3 spans 14 amino acids. The V gene's germline CDR1 is SGHTS and CDR2 YDEGEE. V was pared by 2 bases and J by 5 bases, with 11 bases between.

The CDR3 bases are TGTGCCAGCAGCCCTCATACCGGGACTAGAGTGCATGAGCAGTTCTTC. The encoded protein is CASSPHTGTRVHEQFF. The rearrangement joins TRBV7-9 to TRBJ2-1; 8 nucleotides agree with TRBD2. Germline-derived CDR1 and CDR2 are SEHNR and FQNEAQ (reference sequence). This CDR3 has 16 amino acids. V lost 5 bases to trimming and J lost 8 bases; unmatched junction nucleotides: 14. Complete variable domain (other parts from reference TRBV7-9 and TRBJ2-1): DTGVSQNPRHKITKRGQNVTFRCDPISEHNRLYWYRQTLGQGPEFLTYFQNEAQLEKSRLLSDRFSAERPKGSFSTLEIQRTEQGDSAMYLCASSPHTGTRVHEQFFGPGTRLTVL.

The CDR3 region has the DNA TGTGCCAGCAGCTCGACAGGGGTATACACTGAAGCTTTCTTT. This translates into CASSSTGVYTEAFF. V is TRBV5-6 and J is TRBJ1-1, with 8 bases aligning to TRBD1. Looked up from germline, CDR1 is SGHDT and CDR2 is YYEEEE. This CDR3 has 14 amino acids. Trimming cost V 3 bases and J 3 bases; bases outside gene matches: 4.

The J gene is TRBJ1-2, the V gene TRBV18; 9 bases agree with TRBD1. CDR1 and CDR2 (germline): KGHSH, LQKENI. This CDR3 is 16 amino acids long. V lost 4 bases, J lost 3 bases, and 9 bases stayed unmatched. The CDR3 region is CASSLDRDRDYYGYTF. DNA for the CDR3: TGTGCCAGCTCACTTGACCGGGACAGGGATTACTATGGCTACACCTTC.

CDR3 DNA: TGTGCCAGCCGTACTGGACAGGGAGCAGGAAATCAGCCCCAGCATTTT. It yields the protein CASRTGQGAGNQPQHF. This sequence joins TRBV19 and TRBJ1-5; 8 bases are a match to TRBD1. Unmatched junction bases numbered 14, after V lost 9 bases and J lost 4 bases. In germline, CDR1 is LNHDA, CDR2 SQIVND (reference sequence). There are 16 residues in the CDR3. Supplemented by reference TRBV19 and TRBJ1-5, the full variable domain reads DGGITQSPKYLFRKEGQNVTLSCEQNLNHDAMYWYRQDPGQGLRLIYYSQIVNDFQKGDIAEGYSVSREKKESFPLTVTSAQKNPTAFYLCASRTGQGAGNQPQHFGDGTRLSIL.

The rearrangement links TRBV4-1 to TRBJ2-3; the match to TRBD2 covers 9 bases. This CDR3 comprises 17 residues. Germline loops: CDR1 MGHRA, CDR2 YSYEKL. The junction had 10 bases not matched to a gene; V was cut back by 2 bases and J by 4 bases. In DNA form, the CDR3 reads TGCGCCAGCAGCCAATCGGGGACTAGCTTTGCGGCAGATACGCAGTATTTT. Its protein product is CASSQSGTSFAADTQYF.

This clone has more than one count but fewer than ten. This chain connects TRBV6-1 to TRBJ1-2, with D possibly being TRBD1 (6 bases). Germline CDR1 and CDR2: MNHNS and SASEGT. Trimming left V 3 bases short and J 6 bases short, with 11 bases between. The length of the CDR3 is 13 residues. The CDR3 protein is CASSDQGKDGYTF. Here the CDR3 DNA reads TGTGCCAGCAGTGACCAGGGGAAGGATGGCTACACCTTC.

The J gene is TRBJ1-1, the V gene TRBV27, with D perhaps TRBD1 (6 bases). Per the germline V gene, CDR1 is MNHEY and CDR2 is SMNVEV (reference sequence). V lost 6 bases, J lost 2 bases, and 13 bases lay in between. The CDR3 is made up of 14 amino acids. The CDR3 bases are TGTGCCAGCAGCCTCACAGGGAGTAACACTGAAGCTTTCTTT. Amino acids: CASSLTGSNTEAFF.

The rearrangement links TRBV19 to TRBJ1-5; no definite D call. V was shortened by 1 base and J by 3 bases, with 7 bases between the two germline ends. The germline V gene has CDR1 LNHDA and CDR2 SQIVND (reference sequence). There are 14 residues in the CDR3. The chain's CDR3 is CASSIARINQPQHF. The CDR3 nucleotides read TGTGCCAGTAGTATAGCCAGGATCAATCAGCCCCAGCATTTT.

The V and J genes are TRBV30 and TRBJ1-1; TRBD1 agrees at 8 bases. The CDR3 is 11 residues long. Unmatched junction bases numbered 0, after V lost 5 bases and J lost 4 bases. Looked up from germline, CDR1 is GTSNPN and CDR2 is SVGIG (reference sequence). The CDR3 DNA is TGTGCCTGGGGACAGGGCACTGAAGCTTTCTTT. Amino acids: CAWGQGTEAFF. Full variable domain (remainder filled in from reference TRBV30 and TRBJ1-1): SQTIHQWPATLVQPVGSPLSLECTVEGTSNPNLYWYRQAAGRGLQLLFYSVGIGQISSEVPQNLSASRPQDRQFILSSKKLLLSDSGFYLCAWGQGTEAFFGQGTRLTVV.

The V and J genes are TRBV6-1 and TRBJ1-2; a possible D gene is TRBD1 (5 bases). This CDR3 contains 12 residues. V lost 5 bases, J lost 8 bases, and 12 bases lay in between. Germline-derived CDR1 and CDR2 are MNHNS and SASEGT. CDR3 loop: CASSRRDGGYTF. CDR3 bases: TGTGCCAGCAGTAGGAGGGACGGGGGCTACACCTTC.

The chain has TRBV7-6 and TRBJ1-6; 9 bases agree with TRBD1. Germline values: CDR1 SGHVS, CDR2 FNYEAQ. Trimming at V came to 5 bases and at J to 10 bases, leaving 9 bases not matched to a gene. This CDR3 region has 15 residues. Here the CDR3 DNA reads TGTGCCAGCAGCCCGGGACAGGGAGGACTCTCACCCCTCCACTTT. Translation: CASSPGQGGLSPLHF.